The rows below give T cell receptor beta chains drawn from one sample of a study of T cell repertoires in cytomegalovirus infection. TCRdb redid the calling of the reads with MiXCR, one entry per CDR3 protein. This sample has roughly 120,000 distinct CDR3 sequences, with 30% to 40% found just once. Antigens for these TCRs are unknown. This specimen consisted of CD8+ T cells from cultured PBMCs, obtained from culture after CMV antigen stimulation. Receptors originate from a human donor in good health (CMV status not recorded). Some clones in this sample may be carry-over from other donors' samples. Both conserved end residues are part of each CDR3. Each record gives: clone size, V gene, J gene, D gene, CDR3 protein, CDR3 DNA. D genes are given only for firm matches. Expanded clones get a size class; other rows say once, few or many, or leave the size out.

few	TRBV5-6	TRBJ2-7	TRBD1	CASSSITGEDYYEQYF	TGTGCCAGCAGCTCCATAACAGGGGAAGACTACTACGAGCAGTACTTC
few	TRBV7-6	TRBJ1-5	NA	CASSLGGGGQPQHF	TGTGCCAGCAGCTTAGGAGGGGGGGGACAGCCCCAGCATTTT
few	TRBV7-8	TRBJ1-1	NA	CASSLRGVGKEAFF	TGTGCCAGCAGCTTAAGGGGGGTTGGTAAAGAAGCTTTCTTT
NA	TRBV27	TRBJ1-5	NA	CASSWAEGQPQHF	TGTGCCAGCAGTTGGGCAGAAGGTCAGCCCCAGCATTTT
NA	TRBV2	TRBJ2-3	NA	CASKGVARSTDTQYF	TGTGCCAGCAAAGGGGTGGCCCGTAGCACAGATACGCAGTATTTT
NA	TRBV28	TRBJ1-1	NA	CASLSSNAPRRTNTEAFF	TGTGCCAGCCTCTCTTCGAATGCCCCGCGGCGGACGAACACTGAAGCTTTCTTT
few	TRBV6-1	TRBJ1-1	NA	CASSGRGSTEAFF	TGTGCCAGCAGTGGTAGGGGGAGCACTGAAGCTTTCTTT
few	TRBV27	TRBJ1-5	NA	CASSSSRYRRSNQPQHF	TGTGCCAGCAGTTCGTCCCGATACAGGAGAAGCAATCAGCCCCAGCATTTT
NA	TRBV2	TRBJ1-2	NA	CASSENTDPPNYGYTF	TGTGCCAGCAGTGAGAACACCGACCCTCCTAACTATGGCTACACCTTC
NA	TRBV5-1	TRBJ1-1	NA	CASSRRGGSTGTEAFF	TGCGCCAGCAGCCGGCGGGGGGGCTCGACCGGCACTGAAGCTTTCTTT
NA	TRBV7-2	TRBJ2-7	NA	CASSPYKSSYEQYF	TGTGCCAGCAGCCCATATAAATCCTCCTACGAGCAGTACTTC
many	TRBV7-9	TRBJ2-1	NA	CASSPWGHNEQFF	TGTGCCAGCAGCCCGTGGGGGCACAATGAGCAGTTCTTC
NA	TRBV10-3	TRBJ2-1	NA	CAISESSGSSYNEQFF	TGTGCCATCAGTGAGTCTTCGGGGAGCTCCTACAATGAGCAGTTCTTC
few	TRBV27	TRBJ1-1	TRBD1	CASSFLRGLTEAFF	TGTGCCAGCAGTTTTCTCAGGGGGCTCACTGAAGCTTTCTTT
NA	TRBV10-2	TRBJ2-4	TRBD1	CASTTGTGAATAKNIQYF	TGCGCCAGCACTACCGGGACAGGGGCGGCTACGGCCAAAAACATTCAGTACTTC
NA	TRBV27	TRBJ2-5	NA	CASSPDGLTQYF	TGTGCCAGCAGTCCGGACGGGTTGACCCAGTACTTC
few	TRBV27	TRBJ2-3	NA	CASSFGPRAPDTQYF	TGTGCCAGCAGTTTCGGCCCCCGGGCACCAGATACGCAGTATTTT
NA	TRBV29-1	TRBJ2-7	NA	CSVQEKNYEQYF	TGCAGCGTTCAGGAGAAAAACTACGAGCAGTACTTC
few	TRBV27	TRBJ2-4	NA	CASSFGPELAKNIQYF	TGTGCCAGCAGTTTTGGCCCAGAACTAGCCAAAAACATTCAGTACTTC
NA	TRBV2	TRBJ2-1	NA	CASREGPSVDSYNEQFF	TGTGCCAGCAGGGAGGGCCCTTCAGTTGACTCCTACAATGAGCAGTTCTTC
few	TRBV6-1	TRBJ1-2	NA	CASRAGTYGYTF	TGTGCCAGCAGGGCAGGGACGTATGGCTACACCTTC
NA	TRBV18	TRBJ1-2	NA	CASSPPSAGLDYGYTF	TGTGCCAGCTCACCACCTTCGGCAGGGCTGGACTATGGCTACACCTTC
NA	TRBV3-1	TRBJ2-3	NA	CASSQDGTGTDLTDTQYF	TGTGCCAGCAGCCAAGATGGGACCGGGACTGACCTCACAGATACGCAGTATTTT
NA	TRBV6-1	TRBJ2-3	NA	CASSVSGHTDTQYF	TGTGCCAGCAGTGTTAGCGGTCACACAGATACGCAGTATTTT
NA	TRBV6-1	TRBJ2-3	NA	CASSEPTDTQYF	TGTGCCAGCAGTGAACCCACAGATACGCAGTATTTT
many	TRBV7-2	TRBJ2-3	TRBD1	CASSLGQGGWTDTQYF	TGTGCCAGCAGCCTTGGACAGGGTGGATGGACAGATACGCAGTATTTT
many	TRBV7-2	TRBJ2-7	NA	CASSQSSYEQYF	TGTGCCAGCAGCCAGAGCTCCTACGAGCAGTACTTC
NA	TRBV12-5	TRBJ2-3	TRBD2	CASGLGFSGGDTQYF	TGTGCTAGTGGTTTGGGATTCAGCGGGGGAGATACGCAGTATTTT
NA	TRBV29-1	TRBJ2-3	NA	CSVDFQVTDTQYF	TGCAGCGTTGATTTCCAAGTCACAGATACGCAGTATTTT